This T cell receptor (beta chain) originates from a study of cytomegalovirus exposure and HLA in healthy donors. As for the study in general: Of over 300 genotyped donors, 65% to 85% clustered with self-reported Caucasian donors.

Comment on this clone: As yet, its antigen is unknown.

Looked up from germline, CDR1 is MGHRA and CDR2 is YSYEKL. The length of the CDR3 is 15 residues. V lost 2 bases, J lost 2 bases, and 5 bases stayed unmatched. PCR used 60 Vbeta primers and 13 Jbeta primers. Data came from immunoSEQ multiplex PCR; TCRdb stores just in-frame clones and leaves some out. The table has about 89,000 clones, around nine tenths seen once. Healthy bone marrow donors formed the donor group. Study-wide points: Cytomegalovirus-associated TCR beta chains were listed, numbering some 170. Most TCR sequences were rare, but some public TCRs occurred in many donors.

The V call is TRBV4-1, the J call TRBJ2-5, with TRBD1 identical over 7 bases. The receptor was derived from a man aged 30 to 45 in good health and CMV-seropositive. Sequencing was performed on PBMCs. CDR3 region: CASSQSGQAQETQYF. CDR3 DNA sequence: TGCGCCAGCAGCCAATCCGGACAGGCGCAAGAGACCCAGTACTTC.